This T cell receptor (beta chain) was sequenced during a study of shared clonotypes between healthy human individuals. V was clipped by 2 bases and J by 1 base, with 5 bases between them. CDR1 is LNHDA, CDR2 SQIVND, per germline (reference sequence). The length of the CDR3 is 13 residues. Worth noting for this clone: Other DNA variants within this sample encode the same CDR3.

TCRdb's table, derived via immunoSEQ multiplex PCR, lists solely in-frame clones and lacks some. Of millions of clones listed, 85% to 95% are singletons. Free of recent acute infections or vaccinations, the donors were healthy HIV-negative adults. Within Nashville, Tennessee resided all donors, each a Caucasian adult. The chain combines TRBV19 with TRBJ1-1; D remains ambiguous. The sequencing sample was made of naive CD4+ T cells sorted from blood. Subset defined: CD45RA+ positively selected. This receptor was identified in a man younger than 35 in good health. DNA for the CDR3: TGTGCCAGTAGTATAATCGCGAACACTGAAGCTTTCTTT. Protein product: CASSIIANTEAFF.